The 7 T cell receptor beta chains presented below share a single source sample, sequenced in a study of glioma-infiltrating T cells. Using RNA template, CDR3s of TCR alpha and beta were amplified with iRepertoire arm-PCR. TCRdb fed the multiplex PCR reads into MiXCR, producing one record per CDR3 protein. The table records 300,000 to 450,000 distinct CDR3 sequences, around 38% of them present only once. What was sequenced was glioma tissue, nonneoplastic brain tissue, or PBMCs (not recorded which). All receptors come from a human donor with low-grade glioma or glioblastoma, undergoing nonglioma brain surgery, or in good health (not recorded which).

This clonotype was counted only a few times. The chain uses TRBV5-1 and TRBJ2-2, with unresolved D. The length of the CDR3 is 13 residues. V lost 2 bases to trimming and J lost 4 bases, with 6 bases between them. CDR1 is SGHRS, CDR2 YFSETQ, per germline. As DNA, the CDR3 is TGCGCCAGCAGCTTACAGATCACCGGGGAGCTGTTTTTT. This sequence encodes CASSLQITGELFF.

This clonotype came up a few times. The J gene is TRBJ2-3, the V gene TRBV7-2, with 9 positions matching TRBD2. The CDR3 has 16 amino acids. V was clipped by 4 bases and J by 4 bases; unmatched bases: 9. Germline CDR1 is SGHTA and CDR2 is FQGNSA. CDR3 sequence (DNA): TGTGCCAGCAGCTCCGGTAGCGGGAGAAGTGCAGATACGCAGTATTTT. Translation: CASSSGSGRSADTQYF. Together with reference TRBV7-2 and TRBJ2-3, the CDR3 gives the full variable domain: GAGVSQSPSNKVTEKGKDVELRCDPISGHTALYWYRQSLGQGLEFLIYFQGNSAPDKSGLPSDRFSAERTGGSVSTLTIQRTQQEDSAVYLCASSSGSGRSADTQYFGPGTRLTVL.

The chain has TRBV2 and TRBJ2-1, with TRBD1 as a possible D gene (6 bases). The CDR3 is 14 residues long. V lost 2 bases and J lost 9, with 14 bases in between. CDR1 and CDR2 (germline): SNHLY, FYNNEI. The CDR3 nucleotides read TGTGCCAGCAGTGAAATACAGGGCGAGGCTGAGCAGTTCTTC. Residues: CASSEIQGEAEQFF.

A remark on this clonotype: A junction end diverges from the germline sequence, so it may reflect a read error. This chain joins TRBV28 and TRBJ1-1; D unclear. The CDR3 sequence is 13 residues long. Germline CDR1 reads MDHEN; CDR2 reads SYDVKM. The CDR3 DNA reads TGTGCCAGCAGGATGGGTGGCGGCACTGAAGCTTCCTTT. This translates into CASRMGGGTEASF.

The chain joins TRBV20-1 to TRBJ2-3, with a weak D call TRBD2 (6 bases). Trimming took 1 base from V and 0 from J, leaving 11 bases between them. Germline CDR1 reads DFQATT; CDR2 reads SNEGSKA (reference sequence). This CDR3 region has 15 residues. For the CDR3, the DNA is TGCAGTGCTAGAGGGGCTAGCGCTAGCACAGATACGCAGTATTTT. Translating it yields CSARGASASTDTQYF.

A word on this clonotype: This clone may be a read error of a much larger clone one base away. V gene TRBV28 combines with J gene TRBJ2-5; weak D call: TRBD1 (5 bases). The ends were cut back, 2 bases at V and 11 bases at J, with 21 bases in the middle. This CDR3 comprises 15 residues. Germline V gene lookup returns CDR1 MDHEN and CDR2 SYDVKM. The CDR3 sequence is CASSLGAFTYNEQYF. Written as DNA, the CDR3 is TGTGCCAGCAGTTTAGGGGCGTTCACCTACAATGAGCAGTACTTC. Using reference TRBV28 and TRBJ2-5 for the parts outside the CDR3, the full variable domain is DVKVTQSSRYLVKRTGEKVFLECVQDMDHENMFWYRQDPGLGLRLIYFSYDVKMKEKGDIPEGYSVSREKKERFSLILESASTNQTSMYLCASSLGAFTYNEQYFGPGTRLLVL.

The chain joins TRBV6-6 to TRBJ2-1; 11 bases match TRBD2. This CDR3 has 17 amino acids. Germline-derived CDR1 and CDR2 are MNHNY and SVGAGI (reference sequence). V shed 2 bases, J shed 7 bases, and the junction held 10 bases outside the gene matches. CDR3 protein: CASSYQLAGGLWNEQFF. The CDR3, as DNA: TGTGCCAGCAGTTACCAGCTAGCGGGAGGACTTTGGAATGAGCAGTTCTTC.